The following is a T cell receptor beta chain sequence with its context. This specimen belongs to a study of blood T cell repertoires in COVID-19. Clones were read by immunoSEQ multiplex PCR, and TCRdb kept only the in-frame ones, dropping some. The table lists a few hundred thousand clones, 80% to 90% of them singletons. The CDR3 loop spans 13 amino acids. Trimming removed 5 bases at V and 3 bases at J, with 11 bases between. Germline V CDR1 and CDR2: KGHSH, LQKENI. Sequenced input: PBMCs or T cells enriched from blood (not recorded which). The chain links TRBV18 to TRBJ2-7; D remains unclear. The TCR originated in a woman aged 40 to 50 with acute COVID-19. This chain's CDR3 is CASSSAHLYEQYF. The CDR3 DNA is TGTGCCAGCTCAAGCGCCCACCTCTACGAGCAGTACTTC.